This TCR beta chain stems from a study of T cells in Graves' hyperthyroidism and ophthalmopathy. This clonotype was seen at least ten times. Hyperthyroidism in the patients, aged 18 to 65, was newly diagnosed and under 2 months in duration. The CDR3 consists of 15 residues. V gave up 3 bases and J gave up 5 bases; unmatched junction bases: 7. Germline V CDR1 and CDR2: LNHDA, SQIVND (reference sequence). Amplification of TCR beta CDR3 regions was performed using RNA transcripts as template. The study used the HTBI primer set for a first-round RT-PCR of the TCR CDR3. TCRdb redid the calling of the multiplex PCR reads with MiXCR, one entry per CDR3 protein. The table has some 440,000 distinct CDR3 sequences, 15% to 19% seen once.

The genes are TRBV19 and TRBJ2-5; 9 positions match TRBD1. This receptor was obtained from a woman aged 18-29 years with Graves' hyperthyroidism. Sequencing input: blood. The chain's CDR3 is CASSIGTGTVETQYF. Written as DNA, the CDR3 is TGTGCCAGTAGTATCGGGACAGGGACAGTCGAGACCCAGTACTTC.